Presented here are 17 T cell receptor beta chains from one specimen sequenced in a study of T cell clonality in common variable immunodeficiency. The protocol was immunoSEQ multiplex PCR, while the TCRdb copy is restricted to in-frame clones and leaves out a portion. The record shows tens of thousands of clones for this sample, with no singletons present. The sample taken for sequencing was peripheral blood mononuclear cells. These receptors all come from a person between 18 and 69 years old in good health.

This clone has a count of ten or more. CDR3 residues: CASSLVRAYEQYF. The CDR3 bases that were read are TGTGCCAGCAGCTTAGTCAGAGCCTACGAG. The chain has TRBV11-2 and TRBJ2-7; D gene ambiguous. Read sequence stops 3 residues before the CDR3 end, and the germline J gene provides the missing end. Trimming took 1 base from V and 2 from J, leaving 6 bases between them. CDR1 and CDR2 (germline): SGHAT, FQNNGV. This CDR3 comprises 13 residues.

This clone was counted many times. The read ends 3 residues early relative to the CDR3; the germline J gene fills the gap. The V and J genes are TRBV29-1 and TRBJ2-2; D may be TRBD2 (5 bases). CDR1 and CDR2 (germline): SQVTM, ANQGSEA. The V gene lost 2 bases and the J gene lost 1 base, with 11 bases spanning the gap. The CDR3 extends over 15 amino acids. The CDR3: CSVEKAAGNTGELFF. CDR3 DNA, as far as it was read: TGCAGCGTTGAAAAGGCCGCGGGGAACACCGGGGAG.

In the case of this clone: The junction does not match germline at one end; this may be a read error. Read sequence stops 3 residues before the CDR3 end, and the germline J gene provides the missing end. V and J are TRBV6-1 and TRBJ2-3, with D unclear. This CDR3 region has 16 residues. Germline values: CDR1 MNHNS, CDR2 SASEGT. The CDR3 here is CASSEVLQSPSETQYF. Incomplete CDR3 DNA: TGTGCCAGCAGTGAAGTATTACAGTCCCCCTCAGAGACG.

In its sample, this clone was seen many times. The CDR3 end is not reached by the read, which stops 3 residues before it; the germline J gene fills it in. The chain uses TRBV20-1 and TRBJ2-4; possibly TRBD2 for D (5 bases). CDR1 is DFQATT and CDR2 is SNEGSKA in the germline V gene (reference sequence). This CDR3 is built from 13 residues. The CDR3 loop is CSADRGYNQPQYF. CDR3 DNA (partial): TGCAGTGCTGACCGGGGATACAATCAGCCT.

This clone was detected a few times. The sequenced CDR3 bases are TGTGCCAGCAGTGGCCCTAGCGTTGCAGATACG. This encodes CASSGPSVADT. The full CDR3 protein is CASSGPSVADTQYF. The V and J genes are TRBV6-1 and TRBJ2-3, with D possibly being TRBD2 (6 bases). The DNA ends 3 residues before the CDR3 does, and the rest of the CDR3 is filled in from the germline J gene. Trimming took off 4 bases at V and 4 bases at J, with 12 bases between the two ends. Germline assignment: CDR1 MNHNS and CDR2 SASEGT. This CDR3 spans 14 amino acids.

Concerning this clone itself: The CDR3 goes on 3 residues after the read ends, and that part is filled in from the germline J gene. The chain combines TRBV5-1 with TRBJ1-4; weak D call: TRBD1 (5 bases). CDR1 is SGHRS and CDR2 is YFSETQ in the germline V gene. The CDR3 contains 16 residues. The part of the CDR3 DNA that was read is TGCGCCAGCAGCTTGTCCATTTCGTCTGGGGCCAACGTA. It codes for CASSLSISSGANV. The full CDR3 sequence reads CASSLSISSGANVLFF.

This clone was picked up many times. The CDR3 protein is CASSKSQGAGYTF. The CDR3 bases that were read are TGTGCCAGCAGCAAATCTCAGGGGGCTGGC. This chain connects TRBV6-4 to TRBJ1-2; the match to TRBD1 covers 8 bases. The read finishes 3 residues shy of the CDR3 end, and the germline J gene is used to complete it. The CDR3 is 13 amino acids. Trimming cost V 6 bases and J 7 bases; bases outside gene matches: 7. Germline values: CDR1 MRHNA, CDR2 SNTAGT.

This clone was detected a few times. Coverage ceases 3 residues before the CDR3 finishes, and the germline J gene fills in the end. The chain links TRBV2 to TRBJ1-5; 7 nucleotides align to TRBD1. Germline V CDR1 and CDR2: SNHLY, FYNNEI. Trimming removed 5 bases from V and 2 bases from J; junction bases left unmatched: 6. The CDR3 has 15 amino acids. The CDR3 bases that were read are TGTGCCAGCAGTCAAGACAGGGCTGGCAATCAGCCC. Amino acids: CASSQDRAGNQP. The whole CDR3 sequence reads CASSQDRAGNQPQHF.

About this clone itself: The CDR3 is cut off 3 residues early in the read; its end comes from the germline J gene. The chain links TRBV7-9 to TRBJ1-2, with 10 bases identical to TRBD1. This CDR3 comprises 15 residues. Germline V lookup: CDR1 SEHNR, CDR2 FQNEAQ (reference sequence). Incomplete CDR3 DNA: TGTGCCAGCAGCTTAGTGACAGGGGGCCACAATGAC. Translation: CASSLVTGGHND. The CDR3, in full, reads CASSLVTGGHNDYTF.

In this sample, this clone turned up many times. Read coverage stops 3 residues before the CDR3 terminus; the germline J gene supplies the remainder. The V and J genes are TRBV7-3 and TRBJ2-7; 7 bases are a match to TRBD2. This CDR3 has 14 residues. Germline lookup yields CDR1 SGHTA and CDR2 FQGTGA. J lost 2 bases, V lost 5 bases, and 6 bases had no gene match. This CDR3 is CASSRSSGPYEQYF. CDR3 bases read: TGTGCCAGCAGCCGATCTAGCGGCCCCTACGAG.

This clone was counted at least ten times. The CDR3 end is not reached by the read, which stops 3 residues before it; the germline J gene fills it in. V and J are TRBV2 and TRBJ1-2; maybe TRBD1 (5 bases). The CDR3 covers 13 residues. Germline CDR1 and CDR2: SNHLY and FYNNEI. V lost 7 bases and J 2 bases, leaving 11 bases between the germline ends. CDR3: CASTGEGNYGYTF. Partial CDR3 DNA: TGTGCCAGCACGGGGGAGGGGAACTATGGC.

As concerns this clone: Read coverage stops 3 residues before the CDR3 terminus; the germline J gene supplies the remainder. This chain links TRBV18 with TRBJ2-3; 12 bases line up with TRBD2. The CDR3 runs 16 residues. The V and J ends lost 3 bases and 2 bases, in that order; junction bases with no gene match: 3. CDR1 and CDR2 (germline): KGHSH, LQKENI. The sequenced CDR3 bases are TGTGCCAGCTCACCGGGACTAGCGGGCGCCACAGATACG. Translation: CASSPGLAGATDT. The full CDR3 reads CASSPGLAGATDTQYF.

Concerning this clone: The read comes to an end 3 residues before the CDR3 does, leaving the germline J gene to fill in the end. This rearrangement joins TRBV20-1 to TRBJ1-4; D call uncertain. CDR1 and CDR2 (germline): DFQATT, SNEGSKA (reference sequence). The CDR3 consists of 12 residues. This CDR3 is CSAKFSGSPLFF. CDR3 DNA, as far as it was read: TGCAGTGCTAAGTTCAGTGGCTCACCA.

This clone was counted ten times or more. The read terminates 3 residues before the CDR3 end, so the remaining end is supplied by the germline J gene. The chain joins TRBV19 to TRBJ2-7; TRBD1 aligns across 9 bases. With 3 bases clipped from V and 2 bases from J, the junction kept 5 bases outside the gene matches. Germline lookup yields CDR1 LNHDA and CDR2 SQIVND (reference sequence). The CDR3 is 15 amino acids. The covered CDR3 bases are TGTGCCAGTAGTATTGGACAGGGGAGCGCCTACGAG. It is translated as CASSIGQGSAYE. The full CDR3 protein reads CASSIGQGSAYEQYF.

This clone was detected only a few times. The CDR3 end lies 3 residues beyond the end of the read and is filled in from the germline J gene. V usage is TRBV11-3 and J usage is TRBJ2-2, with 7 positions matching TRBD2. Germline lookup yields CDR1 SGHNT and CDR2 YENEEA. The trim removed 5 bases at V and 4 bases at J, leaving 4 bases unmatched. The CDR3 runs 14 residues. The DNA read from the CDR3 is TGTGCCAGCAGCGTAAGCGGGGTCACCGGGGAG. Protein: CASSVSGVTGE. The CDR3, in full, reads CASSVSGVTGELFF.

This clone was counted ten times or more. The observed sequence ends 3 residues before the CDR3 terminus, with the missing tail filled in from the germline J gene. The genes are TRBV29-1 and TRBJ2-7; D possibly corresponds to TRBD1 (6 bases). V lost 6 bases and J lost 5, with 23 bases in between. The CDR3 has 15 amino acids. CDR1 is SQVTM and CDR2 is ANQGSEA in the germline V gene. CDR3 protein: CSVRAPDRNTNEQYF. The sequenced part of the CDR3 DNA is TGCAGCGTCCGTGCTCCCGACAGGAATACGAACGAG.

To note about this clone: With the read ending 3 residues before the CDR3 end, the germline J gene is used to fill in that end. V gene TRBV7-2 combines with J gene TRBJ1-3, with TRBD1 matching over 7 bases. This CDR3 is 15 amino acids long. Germline trimming cut 5 bases from V and 0 bases from J; bases unmatched to any gene: 4. Germline CDR1 SGHTA, CDR2 FQGNSA. The CDR3 here is CASSIGGNSGNTIYF. CDR3 DNA, as far as it was read: TGTGCCAGCAGCATAGGGGGCAACTCTGGAAACACC.